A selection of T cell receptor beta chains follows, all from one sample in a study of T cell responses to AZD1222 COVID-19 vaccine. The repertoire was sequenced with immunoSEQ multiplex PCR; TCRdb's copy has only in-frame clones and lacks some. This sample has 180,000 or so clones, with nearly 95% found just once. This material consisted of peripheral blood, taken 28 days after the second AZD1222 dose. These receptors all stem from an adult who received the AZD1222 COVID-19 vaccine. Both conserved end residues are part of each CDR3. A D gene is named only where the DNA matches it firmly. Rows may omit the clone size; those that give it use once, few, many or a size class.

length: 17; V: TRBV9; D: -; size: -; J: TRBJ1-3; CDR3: CASSLLNSPQIGNTIYF; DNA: TGTGCCAGCAGCCTCTTAAATTCCCCGCAGATCGGAAACACCATATATTTT
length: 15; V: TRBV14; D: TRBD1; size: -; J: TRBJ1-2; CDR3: CASSQGGGPYYGYTF; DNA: TGTGCCAGCAGCCAAGGAGGGGGCCCCTACTATGGCTACACCTTC
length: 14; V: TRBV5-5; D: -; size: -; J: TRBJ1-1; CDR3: CASSVDSRNTEAFF; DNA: TGTGCCAGCAGCGTGGACAGTAGGAACACTGAAGCTTTCTTT
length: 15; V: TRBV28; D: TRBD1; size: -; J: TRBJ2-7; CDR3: CASLSTGQGSREQYF; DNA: TGTGCCAGCTTATCGACCGGACAGGGTTCCCGCGAGCAGTACTTC
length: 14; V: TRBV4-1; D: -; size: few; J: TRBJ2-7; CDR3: CASSQVEGDDEQYF; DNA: TGCGCCAGCAGCCAAGTAGAAGGGGACGACGAGCAGTACTTC
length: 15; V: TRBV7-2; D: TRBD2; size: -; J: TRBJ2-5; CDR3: CASSARGAYRETQYF; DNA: TGTGCCAGCAGCGCGCGGGGGGCGTACCGAGAGACCCAGTACTTC
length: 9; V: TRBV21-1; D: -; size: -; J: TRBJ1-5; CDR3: CASAQPQHF; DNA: TGTGCCAGCGCTCAGCCCCAGCATTTT
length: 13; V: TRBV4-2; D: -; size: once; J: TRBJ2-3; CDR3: CASTQQGTDTQYF; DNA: TGTGCCAGCACCCAGCAGGGCACAGATACGCAGTATTTT
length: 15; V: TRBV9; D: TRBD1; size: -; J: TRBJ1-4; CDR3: CASSVGQGVGEKLFF; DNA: TGTGCCAGCAGCGTAGGGCAGGGGGTAGGTGAAAAACTGTTTTTT
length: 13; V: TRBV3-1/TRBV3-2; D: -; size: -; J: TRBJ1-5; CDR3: CASSQGRIQPQHF; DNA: TGTGCCAGCAGCCAAGGGAGGATCCAGCCCCAGCATTTT
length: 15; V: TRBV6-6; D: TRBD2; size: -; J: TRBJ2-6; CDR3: CASSSGGSGANVLTF; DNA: TGTGCCAGCAGTTCGGGGGGCTCTGGGGCCAACGTCCTGACTTTC
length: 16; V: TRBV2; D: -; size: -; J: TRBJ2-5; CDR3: CASSEAPGGGSETQYF; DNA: TGTGCCAGCAGTGAAGCGCCGGGGGGCGGTTCAGAGACCCAGTACTTC
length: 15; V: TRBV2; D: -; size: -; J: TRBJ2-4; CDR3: CASRRDSLAKNIQYF; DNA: TGTGCCAGCAGGCGGGACAGTCTAGCCAAAAACATTCAGTACTTC
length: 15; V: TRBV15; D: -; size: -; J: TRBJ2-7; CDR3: CATSRDAPLTTEQYF; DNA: TGTGCCACCAGCAGAGATGCCCCTCTTACTACCGAGCAGTACTTC
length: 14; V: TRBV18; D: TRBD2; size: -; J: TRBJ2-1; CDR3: CASSPPSGVNEQFF; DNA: TGTGCCAGCTCACCACCTAGCGGGGTCAATGAGCAGTTCTTC
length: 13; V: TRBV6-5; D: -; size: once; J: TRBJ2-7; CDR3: CASRLSGAHEQYF; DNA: TGTGCCAGCAGGCTGTCAGGGGCCCACGAGCAGTACTTC
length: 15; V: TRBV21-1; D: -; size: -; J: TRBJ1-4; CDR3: CASSKAGRVAEKLFF; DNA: TGTGCCAGCAGCAAAGCCGGCAGGGTCGCCGAAAAACTGTTTTTT
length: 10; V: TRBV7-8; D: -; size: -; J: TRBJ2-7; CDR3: CASSNYEQYF; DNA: TGTGCCAGCAGTAACTACGAGCAGTACTTC
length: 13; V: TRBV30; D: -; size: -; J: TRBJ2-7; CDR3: CAWSPTGIYEQYF; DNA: TGTGCCTGGAGTCCAACAGGGATCTACGAGCAGTACTTC
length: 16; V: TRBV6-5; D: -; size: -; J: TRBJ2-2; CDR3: CASSYSRTRNTGELFF; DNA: TGTGCCAGCAGTTACTCGAGGACACGGAACACCGGGGAGCTGTTTTTT
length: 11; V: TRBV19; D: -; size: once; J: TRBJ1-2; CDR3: CASSIGRGYTF; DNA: TGTGCCAGTAGTATAGGTCGGGGCTACACCTTC
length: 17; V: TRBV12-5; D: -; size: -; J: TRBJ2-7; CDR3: CASGLPPVRGETYEQYF; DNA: TGTGCTAGTGGTTTGCCCCCGGTGAGGGGGGAAACCTACGAGCAGTACTTC
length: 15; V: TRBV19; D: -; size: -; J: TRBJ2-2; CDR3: CASSWGHTPTGELFF; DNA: TGTGCCAGTAGTTGGGGACACACTCCCACCGGGGAGCTGTTTTTT
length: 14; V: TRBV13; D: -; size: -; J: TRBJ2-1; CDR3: CASSPQTGTNEQFF; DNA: TGTGCCAGCAGCCCGCAGACGGGGACCAATGAGCAGTTCTTC
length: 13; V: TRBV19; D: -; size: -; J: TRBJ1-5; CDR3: CASSQTENQPQHF; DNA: TGTGCCAGTAGCCAGACCGAGAATCAGCCCCAGCATTTT
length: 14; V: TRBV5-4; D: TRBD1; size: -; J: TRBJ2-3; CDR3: CASSPWDSPDTQYF; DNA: TGTGCCAGCAGCCCATGGGACAGCCCAGATACGCAGTATTTT
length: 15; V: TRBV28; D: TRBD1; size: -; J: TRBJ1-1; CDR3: CASSWGTGKNTEAFF; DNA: TGTGCCAGCAGTTGGGGGACAGGGAAGAACACTGAAGCTTTCTTT
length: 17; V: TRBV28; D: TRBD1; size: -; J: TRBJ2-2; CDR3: CASSFRDRGFYTGELFF; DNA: TGTGCCAGCAGTTTCAGGGACAGGGGATTTTACACCGGGGAGCTGTTTTTT
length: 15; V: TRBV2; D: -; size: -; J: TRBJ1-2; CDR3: CASRRLLRANYGYTF; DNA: TGTGCCAGCAGACGACTCCTGAGGGCTAACTATGGCTACACCTTC
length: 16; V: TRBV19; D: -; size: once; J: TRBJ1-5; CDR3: CASSIAVTESNQPQHF; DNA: TGTGCCAGTAGTATAGCAGTCACAGAGAGCAATCAGCCCCAGCATTTT
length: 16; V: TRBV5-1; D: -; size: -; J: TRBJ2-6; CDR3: CASSLWGTSGANVLTF; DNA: TGCGCCAGCAGCTTGTGGGGGACCTCTGGGGCCAACGTCCTGACTTTC
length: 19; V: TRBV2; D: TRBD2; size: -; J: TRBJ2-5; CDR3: CASSLQRTSGRGHQETQYF; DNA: TGTGCCAGCAGCCTGCAACGGACTAGCGGGAGAGGTCACCAAGAGACCCAGTACTTC
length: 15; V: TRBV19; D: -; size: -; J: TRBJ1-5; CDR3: CASSTPGLGNQPQHF; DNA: TGTGCCAGTAGTACCCCCGGGCTTGGCAATCAGCCCCAGCATTTT
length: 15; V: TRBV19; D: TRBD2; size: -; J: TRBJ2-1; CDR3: CASSQTSGTNNEQFF; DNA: TGTGCCAGTAGCCAGACTAGCGGGACAAACAATGAGCAGTTCTTC
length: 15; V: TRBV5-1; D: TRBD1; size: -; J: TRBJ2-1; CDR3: CASSLAGQGVDEQFF; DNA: TGCGCCAGCAGCTTGGCAGGGCAGGGGGTGGATGAGCAGTTCTTC
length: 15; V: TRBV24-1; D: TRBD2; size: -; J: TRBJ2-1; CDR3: CATSESSGGNNEQFF; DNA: TGTGCCACCAGTGAATCTAGCGGGGGGAACAATGAGCAGTTCTTC
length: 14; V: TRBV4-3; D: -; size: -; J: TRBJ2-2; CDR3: CASSQDWGTGELFF; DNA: TGCGCCAGCAGCCAAGATTGGGGCACCGGGGAGCTGTTTTTT